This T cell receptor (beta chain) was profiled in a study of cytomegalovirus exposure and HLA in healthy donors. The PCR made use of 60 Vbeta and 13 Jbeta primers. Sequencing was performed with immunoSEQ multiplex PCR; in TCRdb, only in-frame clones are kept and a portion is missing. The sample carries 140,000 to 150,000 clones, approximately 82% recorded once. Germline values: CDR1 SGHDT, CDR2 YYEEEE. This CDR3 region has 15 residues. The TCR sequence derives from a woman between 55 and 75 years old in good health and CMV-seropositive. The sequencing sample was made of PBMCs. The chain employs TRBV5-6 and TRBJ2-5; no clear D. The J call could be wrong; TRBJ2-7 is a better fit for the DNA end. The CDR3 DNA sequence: TGTGCCAGCAGCATTAGCCCTTCAGACTCCTACGAGCAGTACTTC. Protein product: CASSISPSDSYEQYF.